This record covers a single TCR beta chain. As yet, its antigen is unknown. This likely stems from a read error, as it lies one base from a far larger clone. The sample comes from a study of T cells after posttransplantation cyclophosphamide. The study, taken as a whole, reports: Later post-transplant blood repertoires were often dominated by donor CD8+ memory clones. Recipient CMV seropositivity and CMV reactivation strongly tracked TRB clonality. Skin or GI-infiltrating T cells shared few TRB sequences with blood.

Cyclophosphamide on days +3 and +4 followed busulfan-fludarabine conditioning and a marrow graft. Produced via immunoSEQ multiplex PCR; TCRdb's table is partial and in-frame only. This sample includes about 14,000 clones with no singletons; its ten biggest clones take up 20% to 25%. The CDR3 has 14 amino acids. J lost 1 base, V lost 9 bases, and 8 bases had no gene match. Germline V CDR1 and CDR2: SNHLY, FYNNEI. This material consisted of PBMCs, taken 1,000 to 1,200 days after allogeneic stem cell transplant with posttransplant cyclophosphamide. This chain connects TRBV2 to TRBJ2-7, with 8 nucleotides matching TRBD1. The TCR comes from a female patient in her thirties or forties who received an allogeneic stem cell transplant from a related donor, was CMV-positive, and had no GVHD. These T cells may partly come from the graft donor. CDR3 loop: CARGVRTGSYEQYF. The CDR3 DNA reads TGTGCCAGAGGGGTCAGGACAGGGTCCTACGAGCAGTACTTC. Variable domain in full (rest from reference TRBV2 and TRBJ2-7): EPEVTQTPSHQVTQMGQEVILRCVPISNHLYFYWYRQILGQKVEFLVSFYNNEISEKSEIFDDQFSVERPDGSNFTLKIRSTKLEDSAMYFCARGVRTGSYEQYFGPGTRLTVT.